Given below is one T cell receptor beta chain in context. Per the study methods: Amplification of reference gene primers was used by the study to estimate nucleated cell counts. Only in-frame clones appear in the TCRdb table, and some are missing; sequencing was by immunoSEQ multiplex PCR. The DNA was the basis for D and trimming; V, J and clone size are from that table. The sample yields roughly 150,000 clones, around 81% seen once. Trimming stripped 4 bases from V and 5 bases from J, with 26 bases between. Germline V CDR1 and CDR2: MDHEN, SYDVKM. This CDR3 has 18 amino acids. The data were obtained in a study of blood T cell repertoires in COVID-19. Study at large: From T cells, B-cell-depleted T cells, or PBMCs came the material, which was cDNA or gDNA.

The sample consisted of peripheral blood. V gene TRBV28 combines with J gene TRBJ2-5; a weak D match, TRBD1 (6 bases). This receptor was taken from a man in his 70s with active or convalescent COVID-19. CDR3: CASSSRWVDRPIRETQYF. Here the CDR3 DNA reads TGTGCCAGCAGTTCCCGTTGGGTGGACAGACCCATTAGGGAGACCCAGTACTTC.